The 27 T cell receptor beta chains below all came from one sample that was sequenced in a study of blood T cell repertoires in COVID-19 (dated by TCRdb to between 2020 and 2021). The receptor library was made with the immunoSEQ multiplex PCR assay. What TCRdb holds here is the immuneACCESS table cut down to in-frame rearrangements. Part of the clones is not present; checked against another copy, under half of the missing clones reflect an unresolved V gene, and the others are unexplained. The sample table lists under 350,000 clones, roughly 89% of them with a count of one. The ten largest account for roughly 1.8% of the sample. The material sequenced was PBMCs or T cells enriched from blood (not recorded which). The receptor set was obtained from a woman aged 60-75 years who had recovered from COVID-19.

CDR3 sequence (DNA): TGCGCCAGCAGCCCTCGTCCCGAGACTAGCACCGAGCAGTACTTC. Its translation is CASSPRPETSTEQYF. This chain links TRBV4-1 with TRBJ2-7, with 7 bases matching TRBD2. V was pared by 4 bases and J by 6 bases, with 12 bases of the junction left unmatched. Per the germline V gene, CDR1 is MGHRA and CDR2 is YSYEKL. CDR3 length: 15 residues.

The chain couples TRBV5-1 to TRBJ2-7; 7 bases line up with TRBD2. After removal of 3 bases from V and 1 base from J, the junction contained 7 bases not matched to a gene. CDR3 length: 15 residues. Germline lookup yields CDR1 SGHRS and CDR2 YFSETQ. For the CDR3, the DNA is TGCGCCAGCAGCTCCGCCGCGGGAGTTTCCTACGAGCAGTACTTC. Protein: CASSSAAGVSYEQYF.

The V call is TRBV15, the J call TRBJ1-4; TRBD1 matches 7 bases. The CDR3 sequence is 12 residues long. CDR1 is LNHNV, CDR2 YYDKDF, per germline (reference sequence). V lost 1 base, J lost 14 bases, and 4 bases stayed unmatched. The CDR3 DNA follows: TGTGCCACCAGCAGAGGGCAGGGGGTTCTGTTTTTT. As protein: CATSRGQGVLFF. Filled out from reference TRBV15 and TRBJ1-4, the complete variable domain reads DAMVIQNPRYQVTQFGKPVTLSCSQTLNHNVMYWYQQKSSQAPKLLFHYYDKDFNNEADTPDNFQSRRPNTSFCFLDIRSPGLGDTAMYLCATSRGQGVLFFGSGTQLSVL.

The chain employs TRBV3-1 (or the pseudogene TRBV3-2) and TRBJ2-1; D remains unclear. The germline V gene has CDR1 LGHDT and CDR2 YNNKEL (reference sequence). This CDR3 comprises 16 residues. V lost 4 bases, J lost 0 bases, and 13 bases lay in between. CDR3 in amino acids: CASSPVQRSSYNEQFF. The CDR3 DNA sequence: TGTGCCAGCAGCCCGGTTCAGCGAAGCTCCTACAATGAGCAGTTCTTC.

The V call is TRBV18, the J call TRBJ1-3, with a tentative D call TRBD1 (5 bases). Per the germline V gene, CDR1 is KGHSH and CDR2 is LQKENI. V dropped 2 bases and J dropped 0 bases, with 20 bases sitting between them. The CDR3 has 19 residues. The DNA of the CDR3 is TGTGCCAGCTCACCAAATGGGGCCTCACCGGACCACTCTGGAAACACCATATATTTT. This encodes CASSPNGASPDHSGNTIYF. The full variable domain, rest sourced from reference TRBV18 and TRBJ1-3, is NAGVMQNPRHLVRRRGQEARLRCSPMKGHSHVYWYRQLPEEGLKFMVYLQKENIIDESGMPKERFSAEFPKEGPSILRIQQVVRGDSAAYFCASSPNGASPDHSGNTIYFGEGSWLTVV.

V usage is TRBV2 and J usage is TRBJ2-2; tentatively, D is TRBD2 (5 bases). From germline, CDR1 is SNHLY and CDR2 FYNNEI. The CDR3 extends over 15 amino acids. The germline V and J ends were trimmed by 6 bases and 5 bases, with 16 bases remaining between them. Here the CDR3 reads CASSLEGLETGELFF. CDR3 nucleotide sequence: TGTGCCAGCAGCCTGGAAGGACTCGAAACCGGGGAGCTGTTTTTT.

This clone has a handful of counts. CDR3 sequence reads: CASSLVKRETQYF. The DNA for the CDR3 is TGCGCCAGCAGCTTGGTGAAGCGGGAGACCCAGTACTTC. The chain recombines TRBV5-1 with TRBJ2-5, with D perhaps TRBD2 (5 bases). With 0 bases removed from V and 5 bases from J, the gap between germline ends came to 8 bases. The CDR3 covers 13 residues. CDR1 and CDR2 from the germline V gene are SGHRS and YFSETQ.

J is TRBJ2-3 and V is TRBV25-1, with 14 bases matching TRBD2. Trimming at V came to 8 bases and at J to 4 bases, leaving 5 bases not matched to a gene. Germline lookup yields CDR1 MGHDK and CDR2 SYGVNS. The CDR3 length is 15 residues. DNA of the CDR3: TGTGCCAGCGGAGGGACTAGCGGGAGTTCAGATACGCAGTATTTT. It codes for CASGGTSGSSDTQYF. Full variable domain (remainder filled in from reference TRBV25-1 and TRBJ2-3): EADIYQTPRYLVIGTGKKITLECSQTMGHDKMYWYQQDPGMELHLIHYSYGVNSTEKGDLSSESTVSRIRTEHFPLTLESARPSHTSQYLCASGGTSGSSDTQYFGPGTRLTVL.

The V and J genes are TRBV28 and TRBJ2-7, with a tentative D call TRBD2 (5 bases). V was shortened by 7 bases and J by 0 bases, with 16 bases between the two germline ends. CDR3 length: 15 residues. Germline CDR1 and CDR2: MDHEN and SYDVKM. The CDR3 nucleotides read TGTGCCAGCACCACCGCGGGCCGAAGCTCCTACGAGCAGTACTTC. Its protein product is CASTTAGRSSYEQYF.

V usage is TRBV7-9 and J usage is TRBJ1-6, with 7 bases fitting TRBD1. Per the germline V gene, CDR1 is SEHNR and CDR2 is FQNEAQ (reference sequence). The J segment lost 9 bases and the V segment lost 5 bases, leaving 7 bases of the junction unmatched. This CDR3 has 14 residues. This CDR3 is CASSPTGIASPLHF. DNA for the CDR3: TGTGCCAGCAGCCCGACAGGGATCGCTTCACCCCTCCACTTT.

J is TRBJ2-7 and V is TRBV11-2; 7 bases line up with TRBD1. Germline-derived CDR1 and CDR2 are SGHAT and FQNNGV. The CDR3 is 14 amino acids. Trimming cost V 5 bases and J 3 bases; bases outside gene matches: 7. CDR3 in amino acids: CASSQGTVVYEQYF. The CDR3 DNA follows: TGTGCCAGCAGCCAAGGGACAGTGGTCTACGAGCAGTACTTC.

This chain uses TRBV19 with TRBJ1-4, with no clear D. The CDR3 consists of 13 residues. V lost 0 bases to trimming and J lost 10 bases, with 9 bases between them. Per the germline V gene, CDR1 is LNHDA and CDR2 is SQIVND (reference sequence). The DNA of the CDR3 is TGTGCCAGTAGTATAGATCGGGGTGGAAAACTGTTTTTT. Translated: CASSIDRGGKLFF. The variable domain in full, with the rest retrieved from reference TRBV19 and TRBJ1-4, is DGGITQSPKYLFRKEGQNVTLSCEQNLNHDAMYWYRQDPGQGLRLIYYSQIVNDFQKGDIAEGYSVSREKKESFPLTVTSAQKNPTAFYLCASSIDRGGKLFFGSGTQLSVL.

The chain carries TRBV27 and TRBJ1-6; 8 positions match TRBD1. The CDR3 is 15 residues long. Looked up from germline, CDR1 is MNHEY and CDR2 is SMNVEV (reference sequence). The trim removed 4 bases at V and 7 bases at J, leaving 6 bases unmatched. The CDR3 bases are TGTGCCAGCAGTTCAGGACAGGGTACCAATTCACCCCTCCACTTT. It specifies CASSSGQGTNSPLHF.

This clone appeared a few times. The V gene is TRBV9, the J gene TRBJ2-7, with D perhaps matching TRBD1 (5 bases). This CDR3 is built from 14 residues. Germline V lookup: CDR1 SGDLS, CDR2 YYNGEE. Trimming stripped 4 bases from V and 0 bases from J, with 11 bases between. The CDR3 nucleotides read TGTGCCAGCAGCATGCAGGGTTACTCCTACGAGCAGTACTTC. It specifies CASSMQGYSYEQYF.

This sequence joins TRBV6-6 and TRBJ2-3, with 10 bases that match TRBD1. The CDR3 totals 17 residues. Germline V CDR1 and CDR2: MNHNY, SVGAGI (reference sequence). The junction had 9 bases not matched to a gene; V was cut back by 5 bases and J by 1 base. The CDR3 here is CASSPPPGTGGTDTQYF. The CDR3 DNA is TGTGCCAGCAGTCCGCCCCCCGGGACAGGGGGCACAGATACGCAGTATTTT.

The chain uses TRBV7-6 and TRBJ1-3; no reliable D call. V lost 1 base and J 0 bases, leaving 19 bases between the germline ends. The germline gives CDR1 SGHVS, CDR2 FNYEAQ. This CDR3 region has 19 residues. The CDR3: CASSLVGLSQAVSGNTIYF. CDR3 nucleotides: TGTGCCAGCAGCTTAGTAGGTTTGAGTCAGGCCGTCTCTGGAAACACCATATATTTT.

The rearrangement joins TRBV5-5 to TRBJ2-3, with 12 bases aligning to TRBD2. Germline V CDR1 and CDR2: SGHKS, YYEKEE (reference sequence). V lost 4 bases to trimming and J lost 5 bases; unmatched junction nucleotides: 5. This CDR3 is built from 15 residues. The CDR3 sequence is CASSATSGGQDTQYF. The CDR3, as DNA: TGTGCCAGCAGCGCCACTAGCGGGGGGCAAGATACGCAGTATTTT.

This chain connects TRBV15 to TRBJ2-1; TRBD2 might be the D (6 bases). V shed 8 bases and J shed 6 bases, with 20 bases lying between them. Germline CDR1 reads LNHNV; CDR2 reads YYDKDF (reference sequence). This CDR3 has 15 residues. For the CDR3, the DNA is TGTGCCACCCACCCAGTGGGAGGTCCCGGCAATGAGCAGTTCTTC. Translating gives CATHPVGGPGNEQFF. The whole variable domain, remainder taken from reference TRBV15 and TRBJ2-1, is DAMVIQNPRYQVTQFGKPVTLSCSQTLNHNVMYWYQQKSSQAPKLLFHYYDKDFNNEADTPDNFQSRRPNTSFCFLDIRSPGLGDTAMYLCATHPVGGPGNEQFFGPGTRLTVL.

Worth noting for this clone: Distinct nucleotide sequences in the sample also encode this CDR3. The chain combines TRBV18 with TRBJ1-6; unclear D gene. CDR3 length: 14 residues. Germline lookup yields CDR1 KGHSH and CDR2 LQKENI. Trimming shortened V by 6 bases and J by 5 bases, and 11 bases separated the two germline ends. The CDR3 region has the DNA TGTGCCAGCTCTCCCACAGAAAATAATTCACCCCTCCACTTT. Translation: CASSPTENNSPLHF.

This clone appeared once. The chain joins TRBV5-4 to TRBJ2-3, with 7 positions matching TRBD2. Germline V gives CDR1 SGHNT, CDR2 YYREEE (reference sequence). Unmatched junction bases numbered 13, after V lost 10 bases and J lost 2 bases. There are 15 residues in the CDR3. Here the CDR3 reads CAYAERGFLTDTQYF. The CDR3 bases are TGTGCCTACGCGGAGCGGGGTTTCCTCACAGATACGCAGTATTTT. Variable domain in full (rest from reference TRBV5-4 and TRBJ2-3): ETGVTQSPTHLIKTRGQQVTLRCSSQSGHNTVSWYQQALGQGPQFIFQYYREEENGRGNFPPRFSGLQFPNYSSELNVNALELDDSALYLCAYAERGFLTDTQYFGPGTRLTVL.

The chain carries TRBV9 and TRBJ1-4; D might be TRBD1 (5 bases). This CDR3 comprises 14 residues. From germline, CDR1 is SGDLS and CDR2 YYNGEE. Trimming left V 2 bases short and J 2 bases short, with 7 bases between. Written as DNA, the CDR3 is TGTGCCAGCAGCGTTGCAGGGACTAATGAAAAACTGTTTTTT. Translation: CASSVAGTNEKLFF.

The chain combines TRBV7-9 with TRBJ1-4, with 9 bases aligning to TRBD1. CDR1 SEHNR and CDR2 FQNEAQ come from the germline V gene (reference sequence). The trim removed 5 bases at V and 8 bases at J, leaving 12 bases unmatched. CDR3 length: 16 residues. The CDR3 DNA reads TGTGCCAGCAGCGCCACGCCGGGACAGGGTGAGGAAAAACTGTTTTTT. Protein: CASSATPGQGEEKLFF.

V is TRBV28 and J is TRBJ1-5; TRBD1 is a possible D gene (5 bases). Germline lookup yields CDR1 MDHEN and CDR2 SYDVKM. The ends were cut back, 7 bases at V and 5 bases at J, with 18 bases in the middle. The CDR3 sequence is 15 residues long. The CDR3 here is CASNSRATGYQPQHF. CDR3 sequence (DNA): TGTGCCAGCAATAGCCGGGCTACAGGTTATCAGCCCCAGCATTTT.

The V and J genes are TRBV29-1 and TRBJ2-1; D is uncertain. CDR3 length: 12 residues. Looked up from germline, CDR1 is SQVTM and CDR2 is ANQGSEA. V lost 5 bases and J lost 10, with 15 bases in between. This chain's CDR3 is CSVSPWRMEQFF. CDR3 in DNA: TGCAGCGTTTCTCCTTGGCGGATGGAGCAGTTCTTC.

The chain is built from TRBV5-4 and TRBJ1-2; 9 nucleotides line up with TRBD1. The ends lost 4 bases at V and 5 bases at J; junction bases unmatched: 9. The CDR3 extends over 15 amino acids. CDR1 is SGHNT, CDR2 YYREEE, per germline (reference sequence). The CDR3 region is CASSKNGQGKYGYTF. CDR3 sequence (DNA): TGTGCCAGCAGCAAGAATGGACAGGGGAAGTATGGCTACACCTTC. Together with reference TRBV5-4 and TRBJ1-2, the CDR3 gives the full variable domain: ETGVTQSPTHLIKTRGQQVTLRCSSQSGHNTVSWYQQALGQGPQFIFQYYREEENGRGNFPPRFSGLQFPNYSSELNVNALELDDSALYLCASSKNGQGKYGYTFGSGTRLTVV.

CDR3 protein: CASSSQGALREKLFF. The CDR3 DNA follows: TGCGCCAGCAGCTCACAGGGGGCGCTTCGGGAAAAACTGTTTTTT. This chain joins TRBV5-1 and TRBJ1-4; 9 positions agree with TRBD1. V dropped 3 bases and J dropped 8; count of bases not matched to a gene: 8. In germline, CDR1 is SGHRS, CDR2 YFSETQ. This CDR3 contains 15 residues.

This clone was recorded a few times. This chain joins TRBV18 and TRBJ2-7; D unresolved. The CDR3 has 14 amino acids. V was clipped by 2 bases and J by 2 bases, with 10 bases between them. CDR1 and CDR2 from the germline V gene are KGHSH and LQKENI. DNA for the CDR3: TGTGCCAGCTCACCATCGCTTCAGGCCTACGAGCAGTACTTC. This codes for CASSPSLQAYEQYF.